A single sample gave rise to the 27 T cell receptor beta chains below, sequenced in a study of T cells in Graves' hyperthyroidism and ophthalmopathy. Amplification yielded TCR beta CDR3 regions, with RNA transcripts as the source. The primer set for the first-round RT-PCR of the TCR CDR3 was HTBI. Each CDR3 protein gets one entry after TCRdb re-called the multiplex PCR reads with MiXCR. The data contain 600,000 or so distinct CDR3 sequences, roughly 50% of them seen just once; the ten biggest clones take up just under 8.5%. The sequenced material came from peripheral blood or thyroid tissue (not recorded which). These receptors all stem from a woman younger than 35 with Graves' hyperthyroidism.

The CDR3 coding sequence is TGTGCCAGCAGCCCTGAACAGGTTGAGAACACTGAAGCTTTCTTT. Its protein is CASSPEQVENTEAFF. The chain has TRBV11-1 and TRBJ1-1; D is perhaps TRBD1 (5 bases). Germline V gives CDR1 SGHAT, CDR2 FQDESV (reference sequence). This CDR3 spans 15 amino acids. Trimming left V 5 bases short and J 1 base short, with 14 bases between.

This clonotype was detected only a few times. The germline gene is not matched at one end of the junction; a read error may be the cause. J is TRBJ2-5 and V is TRBV7-8, with a weak D call TRBD1 (5 bases). Looked up from germline, CDR1 is SGHVS and CDR2 is FQNEAQ. The CDR3 extends over 16 amino acids. CDR3 DNA: TGCGCCAGCAGCCAAGCCGGACACACTCAAGCGGAGACCCAGTACTTC. It is translated as CASSQAGHTQAETQYF.

The chain has TRBV10-1 and TRBJ1-1; the D gene is possibly TRBD1 (5 bases). The CDR3 is made up of 13 amino acids. V lost 6 bases to trimming and J lost 3 bases, with 11 bases between them. The germline gives CDR1 WNHNN, CDR2 SYGVQD (reference sequence). The CDR3 is CASRTVGDTEAFF. CDR3 sequence (DNA): TGCGCCAGCAGGACAGTTGGGGACACTGAAGCTTTCTTT.

The rearrangement joins TRBV14 to TRBJ1-1; D gene ambiguous. Germline V lookup: CDR1 SGHDN, CDR2 FVKESK. CDR3 length: 12 residues. Trimming removed 4 bases at V and 7 bases at J, with 10 bases between. The CDR3 nucleotides are TGTGCCAGCAGCCCTGCTCCCCATGAAGCTTTCTTT. Its translation is CASSPAPHEAFF.

Turning to this clonotype: Sequence at one end of the junction differs from germline and may be a read error. The chain employs TRBV10-3 and TRBJ1-2; perhaps TRBD1 as D (6 bases). CDR3 size: 13 residues. Germline CDR1 reads ENHRY; CDR2 reads SYGVKD. In DNA form, the CDR3 reads TGTGCCAGCAGTTGGGCAGGGGAGGGTGGCTACACCTTC. Translation: CASSWAGEGGYTF.

J is TRBJ1-2 and V is TRBV10-3, with 8 bases lining up with TRBD1. Trimming at V came to 2 bases and at J to 4 bases, leaving 3 bases not matched to a gene. The CDR3 is 14 amino acids. Germline V gives CDR1 ENHRY, CDR2 SYGVKD. The chain's CDR3 is CAISEVGTGYGYTF. The CDR3 region has the DNA TGTGCCATCAGTGAGGTTGGGACAGGCTATGGCTACACCTTC.

Points on this clonotype: This may be a read error: a much more frequent sequence differs by one nucleotide. The V call is TRBV29-1, the J call TRBJ2-7; possible D gene TRBD2, 5 bases. V was cut by 6 bases and J by 5 bases, with 11 bases left in between. Germline V gene data show CDR1 as SQVTM and CDR2 as ANQGSEA. CDR3 length: 11 residues. CDR3 protein: CSVRVANEQYF. Written as DNA, the CDR3 is TGCAGCGTGCGGGTGGCGAACGAGCAGTACTTC.

This clonotype occurred a few times. The V call is TRBV7-2, the J call TRBJ2-2, with a possible D match to TRBD1 (5 bases). V lost 5 bases, J lost 4 bases, and 8 bases lay in between. The CDR3 spans 13 residues. In germline, CDR1 is SGHTA, CDR2 FQGNSA. The CDR3 DNA reads TGTGCCAGCAGCCGACAGATCACCGGGGAGCTGTTTTTT. Its translation is CASSRQITGELFF.

The V gene is TRBV29-1, the J gene TRBJ2-7; D might be TRBD2 (6 bases). Trimming removed 5 bases from V and 4 bases from J, with 21 bases in between. The V gene's germline CDR1 is SQVTM and CDR2 ANQGSEA. This CDR3 comprises 15 residues. CDR3 sequence reads: CSVWSGRTIRYEQYF. The CDR3, as DNA: TGCAGCGTTTGGAGTGGGAGGACCATTCGGTACGAGCAGTACTTC.

Notes on this clonotype: A much more abundant neighbour one base away suggests this may be a read error. The chain uses TRBV7-3 and TRBJ2-6; D is possibly TRBD2 (5 bases). The CDR3 totals 16 residues. Trimming took 5 bases from V and 2 from J, leaving 13 bases between them. Germline-derived CDR1 and CDR2 are SGHTA and FQGTGA. The CDR3 here is CASSPRGPAGANVLTF. The CDR3 region has the DNA TGTGCCAGCAGCCCTCGGGGTCCCGCTGGGGCCAACGTCCTGACTTTC.

The chain employs TRBV5-1 and TRBJ2-7; possible D gene TRBD2, 5 bases. The length of the CDR3 is 15 residues. Germline loops: CDR1 SGHRS, CDR2 YFSETQ. V lost 3 bases and J lost 1, with 14 bases in between. CDR3 loop: CASSWASVASYEQYF. The DNA for the CDR3 is TGCGCCAGCAGCTGGGCCTCGGTAGCGTCCTACGAGCAGTACTTC.

V usage is TRBV29-1 and J usage is TRBJ2-2, with unresolved D. V was cut by 3 bases and J by 5 bases, with 16 bases left in between. The CDR3 is made up of 15 amino acids. CDR1 is SQVTM, CDR2 ANQGSEA, per germline. The CDR3 coding sequence is TGCAGCGTTGATTGGAGTTCCGTGGGGACCGGGGAGCTGTTTTTT. The encoded protein is CSVDWSSVGTGELFF.

V is TRBV15 and J is TRBJ2-3, with D unresolved. V lost 0 bases to trimming and J lost 4 bases, with 8 bases between them. This CDR3 has 14 amino acids. Germline CDR1 and CDR2: LNHNV and YYDKDF (reference sequence). The CDR3 loop reads CATSRDRTADTQYF. DNA for the CDR3: TGTGCCACCAGCAGAGATCGGACCGCAGATACGCAGTATTTT. Filled out from reference TRBV15 and TRBJ2-3, the complete variable domain reads DAMVIQNPRYQVTQFGKPVTLSCSQTLNHNVMYWYQQKSSQAPKLLFHYYDKDFNNEADTPDNFQSRRPNTSFCFLDIRSPGLGDTAMYLCATSRDRTADTQYFGPGTRLTVL.

About this clonotype: The junction departs from germline at one end; a sequencing error may be responsible. The chain uses TRBV7-3 and TRBJ1-3; D not certain. Germline CDR1 and CDR2: SGHTA and FQGTGA. CDR3 length equals 12 residues. Here the CDR3 reads CASSLTRGPGHF. CDR3 sequence (DNA): TGTGCCAGCAGTTTAACGCGTGGACCAGGACATTTT.

In this sample, this clonotype turned up many times. The chain combines TRBV7-6 with TRBJ1-3; D gene uncertain. CDR3 length equals 14 residues. Germline V lookup: CDR1 SGHVS, CDR2 FNYEAQ. Trimming stripped 1 base from V and 8 bases from J, with 12 bases between. CDR3 amino acids: CASSLEGGGDTIYF. CDR3 nucleotide sequence: TGTGCCAGCAGCTTAGAGGGAGGAGGCGACACCATATATTTT. Drawing the rest from reference TRBV7-6 and TRBJ1-3, the complete variable domain is GAGVSQSPRYKVTKRGQDVALRCDPISGHVSLYWYRQALGQGPEFLTYFNYEAQQDKSGLPNDRFSAERPEGSISTLTIQRTEQRDSAMYRCASSLEGGGDTIYFGEGSWLTVV.

This clonotype was counted only a few times. The chain combines TRBV7-2 with TRBJ2-2, with D perhaps matching TRBD1 (6 bases). Trimming cost V 5 bases and J 6 bases, with 13 bases left between them. Germline V gene data show CDR1 as SGHTA and CDR2 as FQGNSA. The CDR3 totals 14 residues. The DNA for the CDR3 is TGTGCCAGCAGCCAGGAACGGACAGCCGGGGAGCTGTTTTTT. Protein: CASSQERTAGELFF. Full variable domain (outside the CDR3, taken from reference TRBV7-2 and TRBJ2-2): GAGVSQSPSNKVTEKGKDVELRCDPISGHTALYWYRQSLGQGLEFLIYFQGNSAPDKSGLPSDRFSAERTGGSVSTLTIQRTQQEDSAVYLCASSQERTAGELFFGEGSRLTVL.

This clonotype has only a few counts. This chain uses TRBV20-1 with TRBJ1-4, with D uncertain. Germline values: CDR1 DFQATT, CDR2 SNEGSKA (reference sequence). The V end lost 5 bases, the J end lost 0 bases, and 10 bases lay between the germline ends. This CDR3 region has 14 residues. CDR3 DNA sequence: TGCAGTGCTGCGGATCGGACAACTAATGAAAAACTGTTTTTT. Translation gives CSAADRTTNEKLFF.

The J gene is TRBJ2-7, the V gene TRBV29-1, with TRBD2 identical over 13 bases. From germline, CDR1 is SQVTM and CDR2 ANQGSEA. The CDR3 covers 14 residues. J gave up 3 bases and V 6 bases, and 5 bases lay outside the gene matches. CDR3 amino acids: CSVQGLAGFYEQYF. The CDR3 coding sequence is TGCAGCGTCCAGGGACTAGCGGGATTCTACGAGCAGTACTTC.

This clonotype was picked up a small number of times. DNA of the CDR3: TGTGCCAGCAGCGCGGGGGTTAGCGCGATTAATGAAAAACTGTTTTTT. It codes for CASSAGVSAINEKLFF. V is TRBV9 and J is TRBJ1-4, with D perhaps TRBD1 (5 bases). The V and J ends lost 3 bases and 4 bases respectively, with 16 bases between them. The CDR3 is 16 amino acids. Germline V gene lookup returns CDR1 SGDLS and CDR2 YYNGEE.

This clonotype has a handful of counts. The V call is TRBV7-9, the J call TRBJ1-1; D ambiguous. CDR1 SEHNR and CDR2 FQNEAQ come from the germline V gene (reference sequence). V was pared by 5 bases and J by 4 bases, with 11 bases between. CDR3 length equals 13 residues. CDR3 DNA: TGTGCCAGCAGCACAACCTCGAGCACTGAAGCTTTCTTT. Amino acid sequence: CASSTTSSTEAFF. Based on the CDR3 plus reference TRBV7-9 and TRBJ1-1, the full variable domain is DTGVSQNPRHKITKRGQNVTFRCDPISEHNRLYWYRQTLGQGPEFLTYFQNEAQLEKSRLLSDRFSAERPKGSFSTLEIQRTEQGDSAMYLCASSTTSSTEAFFGQGTRLTVV.

About this clonotype: An end of the junction does not agree with germline; a read error may underlie this. The rearrangement uses TRBV4-3 and TRBJ1-5, with D perhaps TRBD1 (6 bases). The CDR3 covers 15 residues. Germline V gives CDR1 LGHNA, CDR2 YSLEER. CDR3 nucleotide sequence: TGCGCCAACAGCCGCAGGAGGGGGACAAATCAGCCCCAGCATTTT. Protein: CANSRRRGTNQPQHF.

This clonotype occurred a few times. The chain carries TRBV10-3 and TRBJ2-7; 9 nucleotides align to TRBD1. V trimming: 2 bases; J trimming: 5 bases; junction bases outside the gene matches: 7. The CDR3 consists of 15 residues. Germline lookup yields CDR1 ENHRY and CDR2 SYGVKD. CDR3 protein: CAISELGTGSHEQYF. Here the CDR3 DNA reads TGTGCCATCAGTGAGCTCGGGACAGGGTCCCACGAGCAGTACTTC.

This chain connects TRBV29-1 to TRBJ1-4, with 7 bases lining up with TRBD1. The germline V gene has CDR1 SQVTM and CDR2 ANQGSEA. CDR3 size: 14 residues. The V gene end was trimmed by 0 bases and the J gene end by 6 bases; junction bases not matched to a gene: 4. CDR3 nucleotide sequence: TGCAGCGTTGAAGATCCCAGGGGGGATGAAAAACTGTTTTTT. Translation: CSVEDPRGDEKLFF.

Turning to this clonotype: This may come from a read error, since a much larger clone is one base off. This chain joins TRBV2 and TRBJ2-7; 7 nucleotides align to TRBD1. The CDR3 extends over 13 amino acids. J gave up 4 bases and V 6 bases, and 6 bases lay outside the gene matches. CDR1 is SNHLY, CDR2 FYNNEI, per germline. CDR3 sequence: CASSTGTEYEQYF. The CDR3 nucleotides read TGTGCCAGCAGCACCGGGACAGAGTACGAGCAGTACTTC.

The V and J genes are TRBV15 and TRBJ2-3; D not certain. With 2 bases removed from V and 6 bases from J, the gap between germline ends came to 12 bases. The CDR3 is 14 residues long. The germline gives CDR1 LNHNV, CDR2 YYDKDF (reference sequence). The CDR3 loop reads CATSRLPSGDTQYF. CDR3 nucleotides: TGTGCCACCAGCAGATTGCCATCCGGGGATACGCAGTATTTT.

For the CDR3, the DNA is TGTGCCAGCAGTTATTTCACCGGGGAGCTGTTTTTT. It yields the protein CASSYFTGELFF. The V gene is TRBV6-9, the J gene TRBJ2-2; no firm D call. The CDR3 length is 12 residues. Trimming stripped 1 base from V and 4 bases from J, with 1 base between. In germline, CDR1 is MNHGY, CDR2 SVAAGI.

The chain couples TRBV19 to TRBJ2-7, with D possibly being TRBD1 (7 bases). In germline, CDR1 is LNHDA, CDR2 SQIVND (reference sequence). This CDR3 region has 15 residues. Between the trimmed V and J ends, which lost 11 bases and 11 bases, there was a span of 31 bases. CDR3 in amino acids: CAWSVRGRQGGPEYF. CDR3 bases: TGTGCCTGGAGTGTACGAGGGAGACAGGGAGGCCCCGAGTACTTC.